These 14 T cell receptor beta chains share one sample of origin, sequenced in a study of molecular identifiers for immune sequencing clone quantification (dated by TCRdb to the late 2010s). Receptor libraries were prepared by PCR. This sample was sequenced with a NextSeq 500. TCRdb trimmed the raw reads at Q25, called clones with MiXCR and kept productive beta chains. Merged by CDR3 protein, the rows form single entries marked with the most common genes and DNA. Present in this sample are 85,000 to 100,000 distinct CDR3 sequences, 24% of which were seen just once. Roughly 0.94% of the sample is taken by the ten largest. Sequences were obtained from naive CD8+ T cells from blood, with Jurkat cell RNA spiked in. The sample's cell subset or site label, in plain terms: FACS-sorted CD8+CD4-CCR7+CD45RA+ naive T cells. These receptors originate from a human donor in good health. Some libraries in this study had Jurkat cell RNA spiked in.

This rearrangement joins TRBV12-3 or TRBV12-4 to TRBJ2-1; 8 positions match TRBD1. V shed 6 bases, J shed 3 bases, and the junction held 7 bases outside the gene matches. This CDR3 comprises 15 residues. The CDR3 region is CASSSRGHVYNEQFF. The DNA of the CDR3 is TGTGCCAGCAGCTCCAGGGGGCACGTCTACAATGAGCAGTTCTTC.

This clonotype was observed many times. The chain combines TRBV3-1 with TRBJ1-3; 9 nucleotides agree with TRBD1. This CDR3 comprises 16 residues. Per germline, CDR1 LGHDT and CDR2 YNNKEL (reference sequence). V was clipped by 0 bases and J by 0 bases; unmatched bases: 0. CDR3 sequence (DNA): TGTGCCAGCAGCCAAGAGACAGGGGGCTCTGGAAACACCATATATTTT. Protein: CASSQETGGSGNTIYF.

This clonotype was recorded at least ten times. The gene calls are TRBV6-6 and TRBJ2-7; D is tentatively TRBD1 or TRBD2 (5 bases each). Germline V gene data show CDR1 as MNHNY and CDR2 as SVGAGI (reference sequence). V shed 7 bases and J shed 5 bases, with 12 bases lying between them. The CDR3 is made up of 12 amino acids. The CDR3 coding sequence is TGTGCCAGCACTTATGGGGGACACGAGCAGTACTTC. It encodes CASTYGGHEQYF.

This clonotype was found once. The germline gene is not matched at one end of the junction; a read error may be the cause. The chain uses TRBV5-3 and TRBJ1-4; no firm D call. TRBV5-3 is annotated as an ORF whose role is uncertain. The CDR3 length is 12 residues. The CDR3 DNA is TGTGCCAGCTCTCTCAGCAACGAAAGATTATTTTTC. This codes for CASSLSNERLFF.

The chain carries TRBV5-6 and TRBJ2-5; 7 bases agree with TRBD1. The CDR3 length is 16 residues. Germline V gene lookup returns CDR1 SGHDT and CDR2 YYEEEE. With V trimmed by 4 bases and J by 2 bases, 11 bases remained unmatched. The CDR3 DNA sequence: TGTGCCAGCAGCCTCGGGACAGCCCCCACTCAAGAGACCCAGTACTTC. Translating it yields CASSLGTAPTQETQYF.

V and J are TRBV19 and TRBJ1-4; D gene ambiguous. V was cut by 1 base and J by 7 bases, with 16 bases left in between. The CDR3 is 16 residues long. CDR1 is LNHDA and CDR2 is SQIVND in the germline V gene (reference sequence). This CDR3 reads CASSIVAGGTFEKLFF. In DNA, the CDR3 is TGTGCCAGTAGTATAGTCGCAGGAGGTACTTTTGAAAAACTGTTTTTT. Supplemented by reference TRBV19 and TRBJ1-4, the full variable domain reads DGGITQSPKYLFRKEGQNVTLSCEQNLNHDAMYWYRQDPGQGLRLIYYSQIVNDFQKGDIAEGYSVSREKKESFPLTVTSAQKNPTAFYLCASSIVAGGTFEKLFFGSGTQLSVL.

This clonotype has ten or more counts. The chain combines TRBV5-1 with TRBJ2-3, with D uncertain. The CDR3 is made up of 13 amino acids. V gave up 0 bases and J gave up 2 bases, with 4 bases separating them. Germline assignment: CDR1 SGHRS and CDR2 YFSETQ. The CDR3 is CASSLENTDTQYF. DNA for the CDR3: TGCGCCAGCAGCTTGGAAAACACAGATACGCAGTATTTT.

This CDR3 reads CASSLSLNNEQFF. CDR3 DNA sequence: TGTGCCAGCAGTTTAAGCCTTAACAATGAGCAGTTCTTC. V is TRBV12-3 or TRBV12-4 and J is TRBJ2-1; D uncertain. CDR3 length: 13 amino acids. Deletions cut 2 bases from V and 5 bases from J, with 7 bases between.

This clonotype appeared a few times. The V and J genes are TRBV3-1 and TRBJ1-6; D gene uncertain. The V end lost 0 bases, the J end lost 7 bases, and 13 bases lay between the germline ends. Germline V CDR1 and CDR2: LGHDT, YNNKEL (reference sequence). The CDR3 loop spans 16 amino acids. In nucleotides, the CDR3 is TGTGCCAGCAGCCAAGATCGGCAGACGATCAATTCACCCCTCCACTTT. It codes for CASSQDRQTINSPLHF.

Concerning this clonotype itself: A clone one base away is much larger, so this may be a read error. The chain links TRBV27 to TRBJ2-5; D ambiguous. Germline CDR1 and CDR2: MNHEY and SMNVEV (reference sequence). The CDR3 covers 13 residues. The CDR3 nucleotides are TGTGCCAGCAGTTTAACGGAGCAAGAGGCCCAGTACTTC. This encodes CASSLTEQEAQYF.

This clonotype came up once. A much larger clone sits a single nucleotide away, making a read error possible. The DNA for the CDR3 is TGTGCCAGTAGTATAGATTGGGACAGCCCCTCTGGGGCCAACGTCCAGACTTTC. It is translated as CASSIDWDSPSGANVQTF. This sequence joins TRBV19 and TRBJ2-6; 7 positions agree with TRBD1. The CDR3 consists of 18 residues. Germline V CDR1 and CDR2: LNHDA, SQIVND (reference sequence). The whole variable domain, filled in from reference TRBV19 and TRBJ2-6, reads DGGITQSPKYLFRKEGQNVTLSCEQNLNHDAMYWYRQDPGQGLRLIYYSQIVNDFQKGDIAEGYSVSREKKESFPLTVTSAQKNPTAFYLCASSIDWDSPSGANVQTFGAGSRLTVL.

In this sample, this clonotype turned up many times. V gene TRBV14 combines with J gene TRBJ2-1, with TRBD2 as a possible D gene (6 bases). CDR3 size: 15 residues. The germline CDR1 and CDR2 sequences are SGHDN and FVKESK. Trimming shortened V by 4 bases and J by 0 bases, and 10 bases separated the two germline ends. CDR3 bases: TGTGCCAGCAGCCCAGGAGGGCCCTCCTACAATGAGCAGTTCTTC. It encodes CASSPGGPSYNEQFF.

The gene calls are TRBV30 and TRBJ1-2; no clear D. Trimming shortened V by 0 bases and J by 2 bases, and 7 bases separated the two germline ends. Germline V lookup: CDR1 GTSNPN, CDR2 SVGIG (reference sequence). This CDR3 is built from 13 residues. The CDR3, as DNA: TGTGCCTGGAGTGTACTAGGGAACTATGGCTACACCTTC. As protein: CAWSVLGNYGYTF.

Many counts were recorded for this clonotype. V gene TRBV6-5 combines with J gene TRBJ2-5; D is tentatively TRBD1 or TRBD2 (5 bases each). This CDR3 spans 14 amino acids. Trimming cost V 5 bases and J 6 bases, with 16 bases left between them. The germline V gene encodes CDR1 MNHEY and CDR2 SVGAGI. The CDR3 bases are TGTGCCAGCAGTCCGCCCGGGACCCGAAAGACCCAGTACTTC. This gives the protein CASSPPGTRKTQYF.